The next 21 T cell receptor beta chains were all read from a single sample in a study of T cells in Graves' hyperthyroidism and ophthalmopathy. TCR beta CDR3 sequences were amplified from RNA transcripts. The HTBI primer set was used in a first-round RT-PCR of the TCR CDR3. MiXCR was run by TCRdb on the multiplex PCR reads, yielding one entry per CDR3 protein. The table records some 500,000 distinct CDR3 sequences, about an eighth of them present only once. The sequenced material came from blood. These receptors were obtained from a woman between 18 and 29 years old with Graves' hyperthyroidism.

This clonotype was recorded at least ten times. The chain has TRBV2 and TRBJ1-5, with 8 bases aligning to TRBD1. Germline V gives CDR1 SNHLY, CDR2 FYNNEI. This CDR3 has 14 residues. With 6 bases clipped from V and 6 bases from J, the junction kept 7 bases outside the gene matches. The CDR3 bases are TGTGCCAGCAGCCAAGGGACAGGAGGTCAGCCCCAGCATTTT. Its translation: CASSQGTGGQPQHF.

This clonotype was detected once. The chain combines TRBV6-1 with TRBJ2-1; D uncertain. The CDR3 loop spans 14 amino acids. V was trimmed by 3 bases and J by 5 bases, leaving 11 bases between them. CDR1 and CDR2 from the germline V gene are MNHNS and SASEGT. CDR3 residues: CASSDPGLNNEQFF. CDR3 DNA: TGTGCCAGCAGTGATCCCGGGCTGAACAATGAGCAGTTCTTC.

This clonotype was picked up many times. The V call is TRBV11-2, the J call TRBJ2-5; maybe TRBD1 (5 bases). V was trimmed by 5 bases and J by 5 bases, leaving 21 bases between them. CDR1 SGHAT and CDR2 FQNNGV come from the germline V gene. This CDR3 has 16 amino acids. DNA for the CDR3: TGTGCCAGCAGCCTACGAAGGACGTCCCAGGGCGAGACCCAGTACTTC. Protein: CASSLRRTSQGETQYF.

This clonotype is a singleton in its sample. A single base separates this from a much larger clone, so it may be a read error. CDR3 amino acids: CAWRGLLESQYF. CDR3 bases: TGTGCCTGGAGGGGACTATTGGAGTCCCAGTACTTC. This chain connects TRBV30 to TRBJ2-5; 7 bases map to TRBD2. The germline V gene has CDR1 GTSNPN and CDR2 SVGIG (reference sequence). The CDR3 has 12 residues. J lost 9 bases, V lost 3 bases, and 7 bases had no gene match.

Many counts were recorded for this clonotype. The chain carries TRBV5-6 and TRBJ2-7; D gene ambiguous. Per germline, CDR1 SGHDT and CDR2 YYEEEE. Trimming took off 1 base at V and 2 bases at J, with 10 bases between the two ends. The CDR3 is made up of 14 amino acids. CDR3 DNA: TGTGCCAGCAGCTTGAATGCCAGGACCTACGAGCAGTACGTC. It codes for CASSLNARTYEQYV.

This chain uses TRBV19 with TRBJ2-4, with 7 bases that match TRBD1. V was pared by 1 base and J by 0 bases, with 6 bases of the junction left unmatched. The CDR3 is 17 amino acids. Germline CDR1 is LNHDA and CDR2 is SQIVND (reference sequence). The CDR3 DNA reads as TGTGCCAGTAGTATAGTCCGACAGGGTATAGCCAAAAACATTCAGTACTTC. Translating gives CASSIVRQGIAKNIQYF.

This clonotype showed up many times. The J gene is TRBJ2-3, the V gene TRBV29-1; D gene ambiguous. V was cut by 4 bases and J by 0 bases, with 11 bases left in between. The CDR3 runs 14 residues. Germline CDR1 reads SQVTM; CDR2 reads ANQGSEA. The CDR3 nucleotides read TGCAGCGTTGGGCCCAGCCCTAGCACAGATACGCAGTATTTT. Translating gives CSVGPSPSTDTQYF.

This clonotype was seen repeatedly, ten times or more. This chain connects TRBV6-1 to TRBJ1-2; weak D call: TRBD1 (6 bases). The CDR3 has 14 amino acids. V was trimmed by 5 bases and J by 7 bases, leaving 17 bases between them. Germline V gene lookup returns CDR1 MNHNS and CDR2 SASEGT. CDR3 sequence: CASSRNSGGFGYTF. DNA for the CDR3: TGTGCCAGCAGTCGAAACTCGGGGGGCTTTGGCTACACCTTC.

This clonotype was recorded a few times. The chain has TRBV20-1 and TRBJ2-7, with TRBD2 identical over 9 bases. This CDR3 region has 14 residues. Trimming took 5 bases from V and 6 from J; bases not matched to a gene: 11. The germline gives CDR1 DFQATT, CDR2 SNEGSKA (reference sequence). The CDR3 nucleotides are TGCAGTGCTGTTTGGGGCGGGAGGGCCTTCGAGCAGTACTTC. Its translation: CSAVWGGRAFEQYF.

Ten or more counts support this clonotype. The CDR3 protein is CASSLGLAGGEQYF. DNA of the CDR3: TGTGCCAGCAGCTTAGGACTAGCGGGAGGTGAGCAGTACTTC. The V gene is TRBV11-2, the J gene TRBJ2-7; 13 bases fit TRBD2. V dropped 1 base and J dropped 7; count of bases not matched to a gene: 1. The CDR3 has 14 amino acids. Germline-derived CDR1 and CDR2 are SGHAT and FQNNGV.

This clonotype was detected ten times or more. The chain uses TRBV24-1 and TRBJ2-1, with 8 positions matching TRBD1. J lost 10 bases, V lost 4 bases, and 8 bases had no gene match. CDR3 length: 14 amino acids. Germline values: CDR1 KGHDR, CDR2 SFDVKD. The DNA for the CDR3 is TGTGCCACCAGTGAGGGACAGGAGAGAGGCGAGCAGTTCTTC. This encodes CATSEGQERGEQFF.

This clonotype came up many times. The chain joins TRBV20-1 to TRBJ2-3, with D possibly matching TRBD1 (5 bases). Trimming removed 6 bases at V and 1 base at J, with 14 bases between. This CDR3 spans 14 amino acids. Germline-derived CDR1 and CDR2 are DFQATT and SNEGSKA (reference sequence). The CDR3 spells CSAERGGGTDTQYF. The CDR3 DNA reads TGCAGTGCCGAAAGGGGCGGAGGCACAGATACGCAGTATTTT.

On this clonotype: One end of the junction varies from germline; a read error may be responsible. This chain uses TRBV5-1 with TRBJ1-1; D is undetermined. This CDR3 has 13 residues. Looked up from germline, CDR1 is SGHRS and CDR2 is YFSETQ. CDR3 in DNA: TGCGTCAGCAGCTTGCAGGTAAACACTGAAGCTTTCTTT. Encoded protein: CVSSLQVNTEAFF.

This clonotype was seen at least ten times. J is TRBJ2-3 and V is TRBV12-3 or TRBV12-4, with 9 positions matching TRBD2. The CDR3 is 14 residues long. V shed 3 bases, J shed 4 bases, and the junction held 2 bases outside the gene matches. CDR3 sequence reads: CASSFTSGSDTQYF. The CDR3 coding sequence is TGTGCCAGCAGTTTCACTAGCGGGTCAGATACGCAGTATTTT.

CDR3 DNA sequence: TGTGCCAGCAGCGTAGAGGTAGGGCCCTACGAGCAGTACTTC. Encoded protein: CASSVEVGPYEQYF. The chain has TRBV9 and TRBJ2-7; D not resolved. The germline gives CDR1 SGDLS, CDR2 YYNGEE. CDR3 length: 14 residues. Trimming removed 0 bases from V and 2 bases from J, with 9 bases in between.

This clonotype was picked up many times. This chain connects TRBV3-1 to TRBJ1-2; D is ambiguous. V lost 3 bases and J lost 0, with 11 bases in between. Germline loops: CDR1 LGHDT, CDR2 YNNKEL (reference sequence). The CDR3 is 15 amino acids. This CDR3 is CASSHRGPSNYGYTF. CDR3 DNA sequence: TGTGCCAGCAGCCACCGAGGCCCATCTAACTATGGCTACACCTTC.

The CDR3 DNA reads as TGTGCCAGCAGCGCCCCGGTAGCGGGACTCCGGGAGCTGTTTTTT. Amino acid sequence: CASSAPVAGLRELFF. The V call is TRBV11-2, the J call TRBJ2-2; 8 bases line up with TRBD2. Looked up from germline, CDR1 is SGHAT and CDR2 is FQNNGV. After removal of 5 bases from V and 9 bases from J, the junction contained 11 bases not matched to a gene. The CDR3 covers 15 residues. The entire variable domain, with the rest obtained from reference TRBV11-2 and TRBJ2-2, is as follows: EAGVAQSPRYKIIEKRQSVAFWCNPISGHATLYWYQQILGQGPKLLIQFQNNGVVDDSQLPKDRFSAERLKGVDSTLKIQPAKLEDSAVYLCASSAPVAGLRELFFGEGSRLTVL.

This clonotype was seen at least ten times. The chain has TRBV30 and TRBJ2-5, with D hard to call. The germline gives CDR1 GTSNPN, CDR2 SVGIG (reference sequence). This CDR3 is built from 13 residues. V lost 5 bases to trimming and J lost 2 bases, with 12 bases between them. DNA for the CDR3: TGTGCCTGGCTCAAAGACGGACAAGAGACCCAGTACTTC. It specifies CAWLKDGQETQYF. The complete variable domain, with remaining parts taken from reference TRBV30 and TRBJ2-5, reads SQTIHQWPATLVQPVGSPLSLECTVEGTSNPNLYWYRQAAGRGLQLLFYSVGIGQISSEVPQNLSASRPQDRQFILSSKKLLLSDSGFYLCAWLKDGQETQYFGPGTRLLVL.

This clonotype was picked up a small number of times. The rearrangement joins TRBV6-1 to TRBJ2-7; perhaps TRBD2 as D (5 bases). The germline CDR1 and CDR2 sequences are MNHNS and SASEGT. There are 16 residues in the CDR3. The ends were cut back, 11 bases at V and 0 bases at J, with 23 bases in the middle. CDR3 DNA sequence: TGTGCCGCCAACCCCGCCGAGCGGAGGAGCTCCTACGAGCAGTACTTC. Translating it yields CAANPAERRSSYEQYF.

This clonotype was seen ten or more times. J is TRBJ1-5 and V is TRBV3-1, with D perhaps matching TRBD1 (6 bases). CDR1 is LGHDT and CDR2 is YNNKEL in the germline V gene (reference sequence). The V end lost 0 bases, the J end lost 7 bases, and 10 bases lay between the germline ends. The CDR3 contains 14 residues. The chain's CDR3 is CASSQEFGGQPQHF. The DNA for the CDR3 is TGTGCCAGCAGCCAAGAATTCGGGGGCCAGCCCCAGCATTTT. The entire variable domain, with the rest obtained from reference TRBV3-1 and TRBJ1-5, is as follows: DTAVSQTPKYLVTQMGNDKSIKCEQNLGHDTMYWYKQDSKKFLKIMFSYNNKELIINETVPNRFSPKSPDKAHLNLHINSLELGDSAVYFCASSQEFGGQPQHFGDGTRLSIL.

On this clonotype itself: Sequence at one end of the junction differs from germline and may be a read error. The chain couples TRBV2 to TRBJ2-1; D is possibly TRBD1 or TRBD2 (6 bases each). Germline CDR1 SNHLY, CDR2 FYNNEI. The CDR3 has 13 amino acids. The CDR3 DNA follows: TGCGCCAGCTTCGGGGGCAAATACAATGAGCAGTTCTTC. This encodes CASFGGKYNEQFF.